This TCR beta chain was sequenced in a study of human T cells and chemical hapten exposure. Study-wide background: Patches with 0.01% DPC went on the upper back, and the tests were read at 6 days.

MiXCR, applied by TCRdb to the RACE reads, yields one record per CDR3 protein. The sample consists of more than 300,000 distinct CDR3 sequences, 4.5% to 7% of them appearing once. Time point: pre-sensitization, week 0. The treatment is: therapeutic diphenylcyclopropenone sensitization with weekly scalp DPC. General study findings and limits: Alopecia affected the donors, so their immune response may differ from healthy people's.

The sample holds many counts of this clonotype. Antigen: not known. This receptor was obtained from a woman between 18 and 29 years old with alopecia areata. Some clones in this sample may be carry-over from other donors' samples. Source: whole blood, taken in connection with sensitization to the hapten diphenylcyclopropenone (DPC).

CDR3 loop: CSVEESGSTDTQYF. DNA for the CDR3: TGCAGCGTTGAAGAATCGGGGAGCACAGATACGCAGTATTTT. The gene calls are TRBV29-1 and TRBJ2-3; D perhaps matches TRBD2 (5 bases). The CDR3 consists of 14 residues. From germline, CDR1 is SQVTM and CDR2 ANQGSEA. V was cut by 0 bases and J by 0 bases, with 7 bases left in between.